Following are 27 T cell receptor beta chains from one sample sequenced in a study of blood T cell repertoires in COVID-19. TCRdb keeps only in-frame clones here, not all; method: immunoSEQ multiplex PCR. The repertoire holds some 410,000 clones, with around nine tenths as singletons. The sequenced sample consisted of PBMCs or T cells enriched from blood (not recorded which). The receptor set was obtained from a woman aged 25 to 39 with acute COVID-19.

The chain employs TRBV5-1 and TRBJ2-1; weak D call: TRBD2 (7 bases). The germline V and J ends were trimmed by 2 bases and 6 bases, with 12 bases remaining between them. The CDR3 is made up of 14 amino acids. Germline CDR1 is SGHRS and CDR2 is YFSETQ. Written as DNA, the CDR3 is TGCGCCAGCAGCTTCACGGGGGGCGGCAATGAGCAGTTCTTC. Translation: CASSFTGGGNEQFF. The full variable domain, rest sourced from reference TRBV5-1 and TRBJ2-1, is KAGVTQTPRYLIKTRGQQVTLSCSPISGHRSVSWYQQTPGQGLQFLFEYFSETQRNKGNFPGRFSGRQFSNSRSEMNVSTLELGDSALYLCASSFTGGGNEQFFGPGTRLTVL.

The chain combines TRBV9 with TRBJ1-2; TRBD1 is a possible D gene (5 bases). V lost 4 bases and J 1 base, leaving 23 bases between the germline ends. This CDR3 region has 18 residues. From germline, CDR1 is SGDLS and CDR2 YYNGEE. CDR3 nucleotides: TGTGCCAGCAGCCCAACCCCGGGACTGGCAAAAAGTAACTATGGCTACACCTTC. Its protein is CASSPTPGLAKSNYGYTF.

The chain carries TRBV7-3 and TRBJ2-5; a possible D gene is TRBD1 (6 bases). Trimming shortened V by 5 bases and J by 2 bases, and 12 bases separated the two germline ends. CDR1 is SGHTA, CDR2 FQGTGA, per germline. CDR3 size: 14 residues. The CDR3 is CASSRRTEQETQYF. CDR3 coding DNA: TGTGCCAGCAGCCGTCGGACAGAACAAGAGACCCAGTACTTC.

CDR3 in amino acids: CASSLYPGRGTEAFF. In DNA form, the CDR3 reads TGCGCCAGCAGCTTGTATCCCGGCAGGGGCACTGAAGCTTTCTTT. The V and J genes are TRBV5-1 and TRBJ1-1, with a weak D call TRBD1 (6 bases). Germline V CDR1 and CDR2: SGHRS, YFSETQ. CDR3 size: 15 residues. V lost 1 base and J 4 bases, leaving 14 bases between the germline ends.

The gene calls are TRBV19 and TRBJ1-2; a weak D match, TRBD1 (6 bases). This CDR3 spans 13 amino acids. V dropped 9 bases and J dropped 3 bases, with 14 bases sitting between them. CDR1 is LNHDA, CDR2 SQIVND, per germline (reference sequence). CDR3 region: CASGGGADYGYTF. As DNA, the CDR3 is TGTGCCAGCGGAGGGGGGGCAGACTATGGCTACACCTTC. Together with reference TRBV19 and TRBJ1-2, the CDR3 gives the full variable domain: DGGITQSPKYLFRKEGQNVTLSCEQNLNHDAMYWYRQDPGQGLRLIYYSQIVNDFQKGDIAEGYSVSREKKESFPLTVTSAQKNPTAFYLCASGGGADYGYTFGSGTRLTVV.

The V gene is TRBV9, the J gene TRBJ1-4; D remains unclear. This CDR3 has 14 amino acids. Germline CDR1 is SGDLS and CDR2 is YYNGEE. Trimming left V 4 bases short and J 7 bases short, with 14 bases between. The CDR3 DNA reads as TGTGCCAGCAGCCCTCGTTTGAGGTCTGAAAAACTGTTTTTT. It encodes CASSPRLRSEKLFF.

The gene calls are TRBV6-5 and TRBJ2-7; tentatively, D is TRBD2 (6 bases). Trimming left V 6 bases short and J 7 bases short, with 16 bases between. CDR1 is MNHEY, CDR2 SVGAGI, per germline. CDR3 length: 13 amino acids. The CDR3 region has the DNA TGTGCCAGCAGATGGCCGGGGAGGAGGGAGCAGTACTTC. Translating it yields CASRWPGRREQYF.

J is TRBJ1-1 and V is TRBV6-5; D unresolved. Germline-derived CDR1 and CDR2 are MNHEY and SVGAGI. This CDR3 is built from 13 residues. The V end lost 0 bases, the J end lost 5 bases, and 7 bases lay between the germline ends. The CDR3 bases are TGTGCCAGCAGTTACTCGGGCCAGACTGAAGCTTTCTTT. Translated: CASSYSGQTEAFF.

V usage is TRBV27 and J usage is TRBJ2-7; no clear D gene. V was trimmed by 1 base and J by 5 bases, leaving 9 bases between them. The CDR3 loop spans 13 amino acids. Germline assignment: CDR1 MNHEY and CDR2 SMNVEV (reference sequence). CDR3 protein: CASSLWPANEQYF. The CDR3 DNA is TGTGCCAGCAGTTTATGGCCTGCCAACGAGCAGTACTTC.

The table lists this clone with a count of one. This chain links TRBV4-3 with TRBJ2-7; 9 positions match TRBD1. The V gene's germline CDR1 is LGHNA and CDR2 YSLEER. This CDR3 is 16 amino acids long. The V and J ends lost 4 bases and 2 bases, in that order; junction bases with no gene match: 9. CDR3 nucleotide sequence: TGCGCCAGCAGCCCCGGCGTACAGGGGGCGGCCTACGAGCAGTACTTC. Protein: CASSPGVQGAAYEQYF.

This sequence joins TRBV7-9 and TRBJ1-6; D unresolved. Per germline, CDR1 SEHNR and CDR2 FQNEAQ (reference sequence). The V and J ends lost 5 bases and 10 bases respectively, with 15 bases between them. The CDR3 is made up of 14 amino acids. CDR3 DNA: TGTGCCAGCAGCGCAACTACCCCGGGGTCACCCCTCCACTTT. Residues: CASSATTPGSPLHF. The whole variable domain, remainder taken from reference TRBV7-9 and TRBJ1-6, is DTGVSQNPRHKITKRGQNVTFRCDPISEHNRLYWYRQTLGQGPEFLTYFQNEAQLEKSRLLSDRFSAERPKGSFSTLEIQRTEQGDSAMYLCASSATTPGSPLHFGNGTRLTVT.

The DNA of the CDR3 is TGTGCCAGCAGCCCAATAGGACTAACCGGGGAGCTGTTTTTT. It codes for CASSPIGLTGELFF. The gene calls are TRBV13 and TRBJ2-2; D might be TRBD2 (6 bases). Germline loops: CDR1 PRHDT, CDR2 FYEKMQ (reference sequence). The V end lost 5 bases, the J end lost 5 bases, and 12 bases lay between the germline ends. The CDR3 consists of 14 residues.

This chain joins TRBV29-1 and TRBJ1-4; the D gene is possibly TRBD1 (5 bases). Germline loops: CDR1 SQVTM, CDR2 ANQGSEA. V was trimmed by 1 base and J by 7 bases, leaving 13 bases between them. This CDR3 region has 14 residues. CDR3 DNA: TGCAGCGTTGAAGTTCGGGGGGGTCGTGAAAAACTGTTTTTT. This translates into CSVEVRGGREKLFF.

This clone was seen a handful of times. This chain joins TRBV19 and TRBJ1-3; D may be TRBD1 (5 bases). V gave up 3 bases and J gave up 9 bases, with 18 bases separating them. The CDR3 length is 15 residues. Germline-derived CDR1 and CDR2 are LNHDA and SQIVND (reference sequence). CDR3 sequence: CASSMLAVGHVTIYF. The CDR3 DNA reads TGTGCCAGTAGTATGTTAGCAGTGGGGCACGTCACCATATATTTT.

This clone was seen only once. The gene calls are TRBV10-1 and TRBJ1-1, with TRBD1 as a possible D gene (5 bases). The CDR3 extends over 17 amino acids. Per the germline V gene, CDR1 is WNHNN and CDR2 is SYGVQD (reference sequence). The V end lost 4 bases, the J end lost 5 bases, and 23 bases lay between the germline ends. CDR3 in DNA: TGCGCCAGCAGTGGGTGGACACAAGGCAGGTCTGAGACTGAAGCTTTCTTT. This encodes CASSGWTQGRSETEAFF.

The rearrangement links TRBV5-1 to TRBJ2-7, with a weak D call TRBD1 (6 bases). The CDR3 runs to 14 residues. From germline, CDR1 is SGHRS and CDR2 YFSETQ. Trimming left V 4 bases short and J 0 bases short, with 11 bases between. The CDR3 is CASSLTGPSYEQYF. DNA of the CDR3: TGCGCCAGCAGCCTGACAGGACCCTCCTACGAGCAGTACTTC.

This chain links TRBV6-5 with TRBJ2-2; D perhaps matches TRBD1 (5 bases). This CDR3 comprises 15 residues. CDR1 and CDR2 from the germline V gene are MNHEY and SVGAGI. V lost 0 bases and J 5 bases, leaving 10 bases between the germline ends. CDR3: CASSYSSRATGELFF. The CDR3 coding sequence is TGTGCCAGCAGTTACTCGTCCAGGGCTACCGGGGAGCTGTTTTTT.

The chain recombines TRBV19 with TRBJ1-1; D perhaps matches TRBD1 (5 bases). The CDR3 has 13 residues. Germline V gene data show CDR1 as LNHDA and CDR2 as SQIVND (reference sequence). The DNA of the CDR3 is TGTGCTACTACCCCCCGACAGCGCACTGAAGCTTTCTTT. Protein product: CATTPRQRTEAFF.

J is TRBJ1-2 and V is TRBV4-1, with D possibly being TRBD1 (5 bases). The CDR3 runs to 15 residues. The V gene's germline CDR1 is MGHRA and CDR2 YSYEKL. Trimming left V 0 bases short and J 4 bases short, with 12 bases between. The CDR3 reads CASSQDDSLVYGYTF. CDR3 nucleotides: TGCGCCAGCAGCCAAGACGACAGCCTCGTCTATGGCTACACCTTC.

CDR3 coding DNA: TGTGCCAGCAGCTTAGCAACGCGGTCCCAAGAGACCCAGTACTTC. Protein product: CASSLATRSQETQYF. The chain carries TRBV7-8 and TRBJ2-5; D is unclear. This CDR3 is built from 15 residues. Germline loops: CDR1 SGHVS, CDR2 FQNEAQ. V was pared by 0 bases and J by 1 base, with 9 bases between.

The chain carries TRBV7-9 and TRBJ1-1; D not resolved. Germline assignment: CDR1 SEHNR and CDR2 FQNEAQ (reference sequence). This CDR3 is built from 16 residues. V was pared by 1 base and J by 4 bases, with 16 bases between. The CDR3 DNA follows: TGTGCCAGCAGCTTAGAGTCCTCGCTTACGGGCACTGAAGCTTTCTTT. Translating it yields CASSLESSLTGTEAFF.

The V gene is TRBV7-9, the J gene TRBJ1-3, with D unresolved. V was trimmed by 0 bases and J by 3 bases, leaving 15 bases between them. The CDR3 has 17 residues. Per the germline V gene, CDR1 is SEHNR and CDR2 is FQNEAQ (reference sequence). CDR3: CASSLAKLVAGGNTIYF. The CDR3 DNA is TGTGCCAGCAGCTTAGCGAAGTTGGTTGCCGGTGGAAACACCATATATTTT.

DNA for the CDR3: TGTGCCAGCAGGAGCCCGGGACAGGGACTTGAAAAACTGTTTTTT. This translates into CASRSPGQGLEKLFF. This chain joins TRBV2 and TRBJ1-4, with TRBD1 identical over 9 bases. After removal of 6 bases from V and 7 bases from J, the junction contained 9 bases not matched to a gene. CDR3 length: 15 residues. Germline loops: CDR1 SNHLY, CDR2 FYNNEI.

This clone came up once. V is TRBV19 and J is TRBJ2-1; no clear D gene. Germline CDR1 is LNHDA and CDR2 is SQIVND (reference sequence). The germline V and J ends were trimmed by 3 bases and 0 bases, with 12 bases remaining between them. This CDR3 is built from 16 residues. The CDR3 region is CASSMAWASSYNEQFF. The CDR3 bases are TGTGCCAGTAGTATGGCTTGGGCAAGCTCCTACAATGAGCAGTTCTTC.

The V call is TRBV11-2, the J call TRBJ2-7, with D maybe TRBD1 (6 bases). Trimming pared 3 bases from V and 3 bases from J, leaving 15 bases between. Germline CDR1 reads SGHAT; CDR2 reads FQNNGV. The CDR3 is 15 amino acids. CDR3 sequence (DNA): TGTGCCAGCAGCTTGACCCGGGACACGTTCTACGAGCAGTACTTC. It translates to CASSLTRDTFYEQYF. Complete variable domain (other parts from reference TRBV11-2 and TRBJ2-7): EAGVAQSPRYKIIEKRQSVAFWCNPISGHATLYWYQQILGQGPKLLIQFQNNGVVDDSQLPKDRFSAERLKGVDSTLKIQPAKLEDSAVYLCASSLTRDTFYEQYFGPGTRLTVT.

J is TRBJ2-6 and V is TRBV2; D is possibly TRBD2 (5 bases). Germline V gene sequence: CDR1 SNHLY, CDR2 FYNNEI. Deletions cut 7 bases from V and 0 bases from J, with 16 bases between. The CDR3 consists of 17 residues. The CDR3 nucleotides read TGTGCCAGCACCCCCAGGCCCCGGGGCTCTGGGGCCAACGTCCTGACTTTC. Translating it yields CASTPRPRGSGANVLTF.

DNA of the CDR3: TGTGCCAGTAGTCGGCGGGGATACGAGCAGTACTTC. This translates into CASSRRGYEQYF. The genes are TRBV19 and TRBJ2-7; the D gene is possibly TRBD2 (6 bases). V lost 5 bases and J lost 4, with 9 bases in between. Germline assignment: CDR1 LNHDA and CDR2 SQIVND (reference sequence). CDR3 size: 12 residues.